This T cell receptor (beta chain) was identified during a study of T cell repertoires in cytomegalovirus infection. TCRdb redid the calling of the reads with MiXCR, one entry per CDR3 protein. The table records some 940,000 distinct CDR3 sequences, 31% of them present only once. This clonotype came up a few times. Its antigen is unidentified. Germline V gene sequence: CDR1 SGHDT, CDR2 YYEEEE. Trimming pared 6 bases from V and 2 bases from J, leaving 17 bases between. The CDR3 is 15 amino acids. This receptor was identified in a human donor in good health (CMV status not recorded). Some clones in this sample may be carry-over from other donors' samples. The V call is TRBV5-6, the J call TRBJ1-1; D not resolved. Sequencing was performed on cultured CD8+ T cells from PBMCs, taken from culture after CMV antigen stimulation. The CDR3 region is CASTAGFAENTEAFF. DNA for the CDR3: TGTGCCAGCACCGCCGGTTTTGCGGAAAACACTGAAGCTTTCTTT.